Each of the 16 T cell receptor beta chains below was sequenced from the same sample in a study of identical twins. A single record per CDR3 protein comes from TCRdb applying MiXCR to the 5' RACE reads. This table holds roughly 710,000 distinct CDR3 sequences, 6.1% found once. The sample was naive T cells sorted from blood. The source is a man aged 18-30 years in good health.

The chain links TRBV27 to TRBJ1-1; a possible D gene is TRBD1 (5 bases). The V gene lost 4 bases and the J gene lost 5 bases, with 20 bases spanning the gap. The CDR3 length is 16 residues. Germline lookup yields CDR1 MNHEY and CDR2 SMNVEV (reference sequence). The CDR3 DNA follows: TGTGCCAGCAGTTCCGAGGTCGGTGGGGGTAGGACTGAAGCTTTCTTT. Its protein product is CASSSEVGGGRTEAFF.

The rearrangement joins TRBV28 to TRBJ1-1, with D possibly being TRBD1 (5 bases). The CDR3 contains 15 residues. Germline V gives CDR1 MDHEN, CDR2 SYDVKM. V was pared by 3 bases and J by 4 bases, with 15 bases between. In DNA form, the CDR3 reads TGTGCCAGCAGTTTCAACAGTCGGGGGTTCACTGAAGCTTTCTTT. Translating it yields CASSFNSRGFTEAFF.

The table lists this clonotype with many counts. This chain connects TRBV20-1 to TRBJ2-1; TRBD2 matches at 10 bases. With V trimmed by 1 base and J by 8 bases, 8 bases remained unmatched. The CDR3 consists of 15 residues. The germline V gene encodes CDR1 DFQATT and CDR2 SNEGSKA (reference sequence). CDR3 sequence reads: CSARGLAGELDEQFF. The CDR3, as DNA: TGCAGTGCTAGAGGCCTAGCGGGAGAATTAGATGAGCAGTTCTTC.

V gene TRBV5-1 combines with J gene TRBJ2-5, with D unclear. From germline, CDR1 is SGHRS and CDR2 YFSETQ. CDR3 size: 13 residues. Trimming removed 4 bases at V and 5 bases at J, with 12 bases between. For the CDR3, the DNA is TGCGCCAGCAGCGTGTCGGTTCAGGAGACCCAGTACTTC. Translating it yields CASSVSVQETQYF. The entire variable domain, with the rest obtained from reference TRBV5-1 and TRBJ2-5, is as follows: KAGVTQTPRYLIKTRGQQVTLSCSPISGHRSVSWYQQTPGQGLQFLFEYFSETQRNKGNFPGRFSGRQFSNSRSEMNVSTLELGDSALYLCASSVSVQETQYFGPGTRLLVL.

This clonotype has at least ten counts. The chain joins TRBV5-1 to TRBJ1-1; TRBD1 aligns across 9 bases. The germline V gene encodes CDR1 SGHRS and CDR2 YFSETQ. The CDR3 covers 14 residues. Losses at the gene ends were 3 bases for V and 4 bases for J; bases not matched to a gene: 4. The DNA for the CDR3 is TGCGCCAGCAGCTCTGGGACAGGGAGCACTGAAGCTTTCTTT. This sequence encodes CASSSGTGSTEAFF.

V gene TRBV5-1 combines with J gene TRBJ2-7; TRBD1 matches at 7 bases. CDR3 length: 14 amino acids. V trimming: 4 bases; J trimming: 4 bases; junction bases outside the gene matches: 8. The V gene's germline CDR1 is SGHRS and CDR2 YFSETQ. The CDR3 protein is CASSAATGAYEQYV. The DNA for the CDR3 is TGCGCCAGCAGCGCCGCCACAGGGGCTTACGAGCAGTACGTC.

This clonotype came up many times. The chain is built from TRBV20-1 and TRBJ2-3, with D possibly TRBD2 on 5 matching bases. Germline CDR1 is DFQATT and CDR2 is SNEGSKA (reference sequence). The CDR3 is 12 amino acids. V was trimmed by 3 bases and J by 4 bases, leaving 8 bases between them. CDR3 nucleotides: TGCAGTGCTAGGGGAGATCCAGATACGCAGTATTTT. Amino acid sequence: CSARGDPDTQYF.

This clonotype occurred many times. The rearrangement uses TRBV12-3 or TRBV12-4 and TRBJ2-5; D tentatively reads TRBD1 or TRBD2 (5 bases each). V gave up 3 bases and J gave up 4 bases, with 6 bases separating them. The CDR3 covers 12 residues. The CDR3 loop is CASSLRGETQYF. CDR3 sequence (DNA): TGTGCCAGCAGTTTGAGGGGAGAGACCCAGTACTTC.

At least ten counts were recorded for this clonotype. V usage is TRBV20-1 and J usage is TRBJ2-4; D is uncertain. Trimming took 0 bases from V and 0 from J, leaving 12 bases between them. Germline CDR1 and CDR2: DFQATT and SNEGSKA (reference sequence). This CDR3 is built from 16 residues. CDR3: CSARDRASLAKNIQYF. CDR3 sequence (DNA): TGCAGTGCTAGAGATCGGGCTTCCCTAGCCAAAAACATTCAGTACTTC.

This clonotype was seen a few times. This chain connects TRBV6-5 to TRBJ2-3, with a weak D call TRBD1 (5 bases). Trimming took 4 bases from V and 1 from J, leaving 18 bases between them. This CDR3 comprises 17 residues. Germline values: CDR1 MNHEY, CDR2 SVGAGI. The CDR3 region is CASSFEVRGSGTDTQYF. Written as DNA, the CDR3 is TGTGCCAGCAGTTTCGAGGTTAGGGGAAGCGGCACAGATACGCAGTATTTT.

The genes are TRBV12-3 or TRBV12-4 and TRBJ2-2; TRBD1 aligns across 9 bases. After removal of 0 bases from V and 2 bases from J, the junction contained 10 bases not matched to a gene. The CDR3 totals 19 residues. DNA of the CDR3: TGTGCCAGCAGTTTAGCCACAGGGGGCCGGCAGCATAACACCGGGGAGCTGTTTTTT. Protein: CASSLATGGRQHNTGELFF.

This clonotype was counted between two and nine times. V gene TRBV12-5 combines with J gene TRBJ2-1; 12 bases agree with TRBD2. The CDR3 spans 18 residues. In germline, CDR1 is LGHNT, CDR2 FRNRAP. The ends lost 7 bases at V and 8 bases at J; junction bases unmatched: 18. CDR3 sequence reads: CASALRVLGLAGGYEQFF. The CDR3, as DNA: TGTGCTAGTGCCCTGAGGGTCTTAGGTCTAGCGGGAGGGTATGAGCAGTTCTTC. Filled out from reference TRBV12-5 and TRBJ2-1, the complete variable domain reads DARVTQTPRHKVTEMGQEVTMRCQPILGHNTVFWYRQTMMQGLELLAYFRNRAPLDDSGMPKDRFSAEMPDATLATLKIQPSEPRDSAVYFCASALRVLGLAGGYEQFFGPGTRLTVL.

This chain uses TRBV5-1 with TRBJ2-1, with 7 bases that match TRBD1. Trimming removed 0 bases from V and 0 bases from J; junction bases left unmatched: 9. Germline assignment: CDR1 SGHRS and CDR2 YFSETQ. This CDR3 region has 18 residues. CDR3 amino acids: CASSLASGGISSYNEQFF. CDR3 nucleotide sequence: TGCGCCAGCAGCTTGGCTTCAGGGGGAATCAGCTCCTACAATGAGCAGTTCTTC. The complete variable domain, with remaining parts taken from reference TRBV5-1 and TRBJ2-1, reads KAGVTQTPRYLIKTRGQQVTLSCSPISGHRSVSWYQQTPGQGLQFLFEYFSETQRNKGNFPGRFSGRQFSNSRSEMNVSTLELGDSALYLCASSLASGGISSYNEQFFGPGTRLTVL.

This clonotype was picked up a small number of times. The chain couples TRBV6-2 or TRBV6-3 to TRBJ2-3; 7 bases are shared with TRBD2. Looked up from germline, CDR1 is MNHEY and CDR2 is SVGEGT. This CDR3 contains 18 residues. The junction had 11 bases not matched to a gene; V was cut back by 0 bases and J by 2 bases. The CDR3 loop reads CASSYSRSGERDTDTQYF. CDR3 coding DNA: TGTGCCAGCAGTTACTCCAGGTCGGGGGAGCGGGACACAGATACGCAGTATTTT.

For this clonotype: Germline and junction disagree at one end, which may indicate a read error. This chain connects TRBV29-1 to TRBJ2-3, with 8 bases lining up with TRBD2. Germline assignment: CDR1 SQVTM and CDR2 ANQGSEA. The CDR3 runs to 13 residues. CDR3 loop: CSAGRAVQGTHYF. The CDR3 nucleotides read TGCAGCGCCGGGAGGGCCGTACAGGGAACGCACTATTTT.

This clonotype was seen ten or more times. This chain uses TRBV7-2 with TRBJ2-3, with D possibly TRBD1 on 5 matching bases. The CDR3 loop spans 16 amino acids. V was pared by 5 bases and J by 3 bases, with 18 bases between. Germline V gives CDR1 SGHTA, CDR2 FQGNSA. The CDR3 region is CASSPSRGRSTDTQYF. CDR3 sequence (DNA): TGTGCCAGCAGCCCCTCTAGGGGAAGGTCGACAGATACGCAGTATTTT.